The clone carrying this T cell receptor beta chain was picked up many times. Its antigen is currently unknown. These data come from a study of T cells in Graves' hyperthyroidism and ophthalmopathy. The study, taken as a whole, reports: Most thyroid clonotypes with frequency above 0.001 were detected in blood.

This CDR3 is built from 18 residues. With V trimmed by 0 bases and J by 0 bases, 11 bases remained unmatched. The germline V gene has CDR1 GTSNPN and CDR2 SVGIG (reference sequence). Hyperthyroidism, newly diagnosed and lasting under 2 months, affected patients aged 18 to 65. In making diagnoses, clinical symptoms, serum thyroxine and TRAb, thyroid ultrasound and orbital computed tomography were all used. The PBMCs were sourced from fresh peripheral blood (about 10 ml). The investigators amplified TCR beta CDR3 regions from RNA transcripts. HTBI primers were employed in a first-round RT-PCR of the TCR CDR3. TCRdb reanalysed the multiplex PCR reads using MiXCR and keeps one entry per CDR3 protein. Of more than 350,000 distinct CDR3 sequences in the sample, about 17% were seen once.

The TCR was taken from a woman aged 25 to 39 with Graves' hyperthyroidism that later progressed to Graves' ophthalmopathy. The J gene is TRBJ1-2, the V gene TRBV30; 9 bases map to TRBD1. Sequencing used blood. In DNA form, the CDR3 reads TGTGCCTGGAGTGTACTGTGGGACAGGGAACTCGCTAACTATGGCTACACCTTC. This codes for CAWSVLWDRELANYGYTF.